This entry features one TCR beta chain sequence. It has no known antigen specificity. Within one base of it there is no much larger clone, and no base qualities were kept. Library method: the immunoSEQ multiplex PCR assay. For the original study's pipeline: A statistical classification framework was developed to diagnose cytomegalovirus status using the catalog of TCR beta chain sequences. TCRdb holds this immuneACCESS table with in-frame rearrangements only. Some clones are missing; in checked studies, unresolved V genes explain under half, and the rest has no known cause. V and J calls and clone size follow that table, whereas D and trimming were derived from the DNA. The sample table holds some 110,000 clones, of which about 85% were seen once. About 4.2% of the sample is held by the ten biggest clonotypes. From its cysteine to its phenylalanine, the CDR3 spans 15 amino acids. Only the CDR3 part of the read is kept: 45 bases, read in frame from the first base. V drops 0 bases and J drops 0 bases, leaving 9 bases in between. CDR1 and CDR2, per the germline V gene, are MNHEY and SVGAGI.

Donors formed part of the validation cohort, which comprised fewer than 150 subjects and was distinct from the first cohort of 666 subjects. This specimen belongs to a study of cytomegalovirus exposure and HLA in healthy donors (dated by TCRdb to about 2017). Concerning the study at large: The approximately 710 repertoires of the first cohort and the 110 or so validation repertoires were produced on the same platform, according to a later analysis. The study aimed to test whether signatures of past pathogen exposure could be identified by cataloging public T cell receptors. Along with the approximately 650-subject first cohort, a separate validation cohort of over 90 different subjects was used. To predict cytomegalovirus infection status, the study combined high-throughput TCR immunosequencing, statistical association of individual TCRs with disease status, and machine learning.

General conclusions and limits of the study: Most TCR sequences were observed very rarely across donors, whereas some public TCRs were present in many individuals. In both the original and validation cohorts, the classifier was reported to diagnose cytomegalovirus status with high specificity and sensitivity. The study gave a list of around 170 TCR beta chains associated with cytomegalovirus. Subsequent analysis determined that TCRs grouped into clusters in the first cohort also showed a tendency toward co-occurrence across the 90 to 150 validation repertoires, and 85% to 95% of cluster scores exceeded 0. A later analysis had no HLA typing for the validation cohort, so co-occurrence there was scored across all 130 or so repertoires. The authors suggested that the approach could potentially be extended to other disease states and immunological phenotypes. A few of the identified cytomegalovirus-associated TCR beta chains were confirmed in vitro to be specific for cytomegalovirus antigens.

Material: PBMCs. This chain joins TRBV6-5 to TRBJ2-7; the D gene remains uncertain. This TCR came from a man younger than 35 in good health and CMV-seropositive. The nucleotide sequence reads TGTGCCAGCAGTTACTCGAGCACGGTCTCCTACGAGCAGTACTTC. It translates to CASSYSSTVSYEQYF.